This T cell receptor beta chain stems from a study of early T cells in non-severe SARS-CoV-2 infection. Turning to the study itself: RNA in bulk from unsorted whole blood was sequenced, and chains were unpaired.

This clonotype was seen a handful of times. What it binds is unknown. The trim removed 3 bases at V and 7 bases at J, leaving 11 bases unmatched. Germline CDR1 is SGHNT and CDR2 is YYREEE (reference sequence). The CDR3 runs 16 residues. Whole-study results and caveats: Private and CD4 specificities were missed by VDJdb matching, skewed to anti-spike CD8.

Individual cDNA molecules each received unique molecular identifiers attached to them. From the 5' RACE reads, TCRdb called clonotypes with MiXCR, one entry per CDR3 protein. This sample has around 72,000 distinct CDR3 sequences, with around 9.1% found just once. The TCR comes from an adult who was a healthcare worker with PCR-confirmed SARS-CoV-2 infection or an uninfected control (not recorded which). The chain is built from TRBV5-4 and TRBJ2-4; 9 nucleotides align to TRBD1. Material: whole blood, obtained at baseline. CDR3 protein: CASSSPGDRVGNIQYF. The CDR3 coding sequence is TGTGCCAGCAGCTCCCCGGGGGACAGGGTAGGGAACATTCAGTACTTC.